This TCR beta chain appears in the sequencing data of a study of blood T cell repertoires in COVID-19. Cohort assignment relied on participant-reported clinical history. Using immunoSEQ multiplex PCR, the repertoire was profiled, and TCRdb retains in-frame clones only, with some absent. The table records about 220,000 clones, about 87% of them present only once. The CDR3 has 13 residues. Trimming took off 8 bases at V and 2 bases at J, with 10 bases between the two ends. Per the germline V gene, CDR1 is SNHLY and CDR2 is FYNNEI. The V call is TRBV2, the J call TRBJ1-5; D uncertain. Sequenced material: PBMCs or T cells enriched from blood (not recorded which). The TCR was taken from a woman in her 30s with acute COVID-19. CDR3 protein: CASVREGNQPQHF. The CDR3 DNA reads as TGTGCCAGCGTGAGGGAGGGCAATCAGCCCCAGCATTTT.